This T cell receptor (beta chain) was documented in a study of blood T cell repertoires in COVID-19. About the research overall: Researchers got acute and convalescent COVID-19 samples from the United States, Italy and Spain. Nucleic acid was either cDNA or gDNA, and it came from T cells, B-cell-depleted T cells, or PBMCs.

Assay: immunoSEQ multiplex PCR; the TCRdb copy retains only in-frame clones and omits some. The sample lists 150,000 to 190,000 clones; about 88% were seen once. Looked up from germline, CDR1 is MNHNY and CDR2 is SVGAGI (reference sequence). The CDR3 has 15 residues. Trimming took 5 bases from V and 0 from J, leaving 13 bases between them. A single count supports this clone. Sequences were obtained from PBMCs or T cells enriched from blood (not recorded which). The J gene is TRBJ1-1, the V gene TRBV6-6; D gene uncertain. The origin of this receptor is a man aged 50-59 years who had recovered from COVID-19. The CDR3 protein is CASSPPNSMNTEAFF. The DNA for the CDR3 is TGTGCCAGCAGTCCTCCGAACAGTATGAACACTGAAGCTTTCTTT.